This T cell receptor (beta chain) was retrieved from a study of cytomegalovirus exposure and HLA in healthy donors. Across the study: It was reported in a later analysis that the 120 or so validation repertoires used the same platform as the approximately 690 first-cohort repertoires.

Here immunoSEQ multiplex PCR was the method, and the copy in TCRdb shows in-frame clones only, minus some. The repertoire holds about 110,000 clones, with roughly nine tenths as singletons. This TCR came from a woman between 18 and 29 years old in good health and CMV-seronegative. The sample taken for sequencing was PBMCs.

The CDR3 sequence: CASSYAGTGDYEQYF. Here the CDR3 DNA reads TGTGCCAGCAGCTACGCCGGGACAGGGGACTACGAGCAGTACTTC. This chain joins TRBV7-2 and TRBJ2-7; 10 bases are a match to TRBD1. Germline values: CDR1 SGHTA, CDR2 FQGNSA. The CDR3 covers 15 residues. Trimming removed 4 bases from V and 3 bases from J; junction bases left unmatched: 6.